The 14 T cell receptor beta chains below were found in one sample sequenced in a study of beta chain features in type 1 diabetes. Isolated RNA was reverse transcribed in full, so expressed TCRB transcripts were sequenced. Assay: immunoSEQ multiplex PCR; the TCRdb copy retains only in-frame clones and omits some. There are 310,000 or so clones in the sample; approximately 9.9% occur only once, and 1% lies in the top ten. Findings and caveats of the study: Moderate but significant shortening of TCRB CDR3s was recorded in all four CD4+ subsets from Type 1 diabetes patients.

Antigens for these TCRs are unknown. The sample comprised central memory CD4+ T cells from blood. The receptors derive from a man aged 30 to 45 with type 1 diabetes.

The chain's CDR3 is CGVPPYEQYF. CDR3 in DNA: TGTGGAGTCCCACCCTACGAGCAGTACTTC. V and J are TRBV6-5 and TRBJ2-7; D not resolved. This CDR3 is built from 10 residues. CDR1 MNHEY and CDR2 SVGAGI come from the germline V gene.

The sample holds many counts of this clone. This chain joins TRBV10-3 and TRBJ2-7; D gene uncertain. The germline CDR1 and CDR2 sequences are ENHRY and SYGVKD. The CDR3 loop spans 13 amino acids. V dropped 3 bases and J dropped 6 bases, with 12 bases sitting between them. This chain's CDR3 is CAISDRSDGEQYF. In DNA, the CDR3 is TGTGCCATCAGTGATCGGTCAGATGGCGAGCAGTACTTC.

This clone appeared a few times. The chain joins TRBV7-2 to TRBJ2-4; D is ambiguous. The CDR3 is 14 amino acids. The germline V gene has CDR1 SGHTA and CDR2 FQGNSA. Trimming removed 4 bases from V and 7 bases from J, with 14 bases in between. CDR3 nucleotide sequence: TGTGCCAGCAGCTCCACCCTTGAAGGGAACATTCAGTACTTC. This translates into CASSSTLEGNIQYF.

This clone showed up just a few times. The chain carries TRBV28 and TRBJ1-2, with D possibly being TRBD1 (6 bases). Germline V gives CDR1 MDHEN, CDR2 SYDVKM. The CDR3 is 12 residues long. Trimming removed 10 bases from V and 10 bases from J, with 19 bases in between. Here the CDR3 reads CATQTPGVDYTF. The CDR3 DNA follows: TGTGCCACCCAGACCCCAGGGGTAGACTACACCTTC.

This clone came up many times. The sample holds other DNA sequences that translate to the same CDR3. The V call is TRBV18, the J call TRBJ2-7; D possibly corresponds to TRBD1 (6 bases). Deletions cut 3 bases from V and 2 bases from J, with 8 bases between. Germline V gene data show CDR1 as KGHSH and CDR2 as LQKENI. The CDR3 has 13 residues. CDR3 in DNA: TGTGCCAGCTCACCGGGGACAACCTACGAGCAGTACTTC. It encodes CASSPGTTYEQYF.

This clone showed up just a few times. This chain connects TRBV2 to TRBJ1-6, with 9 bases that match TRBD1. J lost 6 bases, V lost 6 bases, and 6 bases had no gene match. The CDR3 is 15 amino acids. CDR1 and CDR2 (germline): SNHLY, FYNNEI. The CDR3 coding sequence is TGTGCCAGCAGCGCGTGGGGACAGGGTAATTCACCCCTCCACTTT. Residues: CASSAWGQGNSPLHF. Combining the CDR3 with reference TRBV2 and TRBJ1-6 gives the whole variable domain EPEVTQTPSHQVTQMGQEVILRCVPISNHLYFYWYRQILGQKVEFLVSFYNNEISEKSEIFDDQFSVERPDGSNFTLKIRSTKLEDSAMYFCASSAWGQGNSPLHFGNGTRLTVT.

This clone has a handful of counts. The chain couples TRBV19 to TRBJ2-5, with 7 bases that match TRBD1. The CDR3 runs to 13 residues. V shed 5 bases and J 7 bases; nucleotides not matched to a gene: 7. CDR1 and CDR2 (germline): LNHDA, SQIVND (reference sequence). The CDR3 spells CASSGDSRSTQYF. The CDR3 nucleotides are TGTGCCAGTAGTGGGGACAGTCGTTCGACCCAGTACTTC.

V and J are TRBV7-8 and TRBJ2-5; 8 nucleotides agree with TRBD2. V lost 4 bases and J lost 1; bases outside the gene matches: 8. The germline CDR1 and CDR2 sequences are SGHVS and FQNEAQ. The CDR3 has 16 residues. The DNA of the CDR3 is TGTGCCAGCAGCTCCACCGCACTAGCGGTCCAAGAGACCCAGTACTTC. Translated, it gives CASSSTALAVQETQYF.

The chain joins TRBV18 to TRBJ2-1, with D perhaps assigned TRBD1 or TRBD2 (6 bases each). The germline V gene encodes CDR1 KGHSH and CDR2 LQKENI. This CDR3 has 13 residues. Trimming removed 6 bases at V and 6 bases at J, with 12 bases between. CDR3 amino acids: CASSRGTTNEQFF. In DNA form, the CDR3 reads TGTGCCAGCTCGCGCGGGACAACCAATGAGCAGTTCTTC.

The chain couples TRBV20-1 to TRBJ2-5; D is unclear. Per the germline V gene, CDR1 is DFQATT and CDR2 is SNEGSKA (reference sequence). The CDR3 consists of 11 residues. Here the CDR3 reads CRAPTEETQYF. DNA of the CDR3: TGCAGGGCCCCGACGGAAGAGACCCAGTACTTC.

As to this clone: The junction differs from germline at one of its ends, possibly a read error. In the same sample, other DNA sequences code for this CDR3. The chain links TRBV9 to TRBJ1-6, with a tentative D call TRBD1 (6 bases). CDR1 is SGDLS and CDR2 is YYNGEE in the germline V gene. The CDR3 covers 15 residues. The CDR3 bases are TGTGCCAGCAGCCTTCAACAGGGTCTTAATTCGCCCCTCCACTTT. It specifies CASSLQQGLNSPLHF.

The CDR3 DNA reads as TGTGCCAGCAGCTTTATATCCCGGACAGGGAACACTGAAGCTTTCTTT. As protein: CASSFISRTGNTEAFF. This chain joins TRBV7-2 and TRBJ1-1; 7 bases map to TRBD1. Germline V gives CDR1 SGHTA, CDR2 FQGNSA. The CDR3 loop spans 16 amino acids. With V trimmed by 3 bases and J by 1 base, 8 bases remained unmatched.

This clone has just a few counts. The chain employs TRBV5-1 and TRBJ2-5; D uncertain. V was trimmed by 0 bases and J by 2 bases, leaving 8 bases between them. Looked up from germline, CDR1 is SGHRS and CDR2 is YFSETQ. This CDR3 comprises 14 residues. The CDR3 coding sequence is TGCGCCAGCAGCTTGGAGTCAGGTCAAGAGACCCAGTACTTC. This sequence encodes CASSLESGQETQYF.

This clone showed up just a few times. The rearrangement links TRBV5-6 to TRBJ1-4; weak D call: TRBD1 (5 bases). The CDR3 spans 14 residues. Trimming pared 2 bases from V and 4 bases from J, leaving 9 bases between. Germline lookup yields CDR1 SGHDT and CDR2 YYEEEE. The CDR3 is CASSFGHRNEKLFF. CDR3 sequence (DNA): TGTGCCAGCAGCTTCGGACACCGTAATGAAAAACTGTTTTTT.